This TCR beta chain stems from a study of blood T cell repertoires in COVID-19. The CDR3 length is 18 residues. V was clipped by 4 bases and J by 3 bases, with 24 bases between them. Looked up from germline, CDR1 is MGHRA and CDR2 is YSYEKL. Clones were read by immunoSEQ multiplex PCR, and TCRdb kept only the in-frame ones, dropping some. Among about 210,000 clones listed, around four fifths were seen once. This chain connects TRBV4-1 to TRBJ1-1; D might be TRBD1 (6 bases). The receptor was derived from a woman between 65 and 79 years old with COVID-19, enrolled during active disease. Sequencing used peripheral blood. CDR3 protein: CASSPGSQTGWLDTEAFF. DNA for the CDR3: TGCGCCAGCAGCCCCGGATCACAGACAGGCTGGTTGGACACTGAAGCTTTCTTT.